The 18 T cell receptor beta chains listed next were all sequenced from one sample in a study of regulatory T cells in long-lasting Graves disease. Time point here: newly diagnosed GD, antithyroid drugs for less than 3 months. From PBMCs, RNA was extracted and then used to make the TCR library. Arm-PCR of CDR3 regions with iRepertoire HTBI primers generated TCR beta libraries. TCRdb reprocessed the multiplex PCR reads via MiXCR and lists one record per CDR3 protein. The sample has about 620,000 distinct CDR3 sequences; 15% to 20% are singletons. This sample was also put to use in a study of T cells in Graves' hyperthyroidism and ophthalmopathy.

The sample consisted of peripheral blood mononuclear cells (PBMCs), taken at new diagnosis, from a patient treated with antithyroid drugs. These receptors all come from a woman aged 25 to 45 with Graves disease.

This clonotype appeared many times. The CDR3: CASSYFKDTEAFF. The CDR3 nucleotides are TGTGCCAGCAGTTATTTTAAGGACACTGAAGCTTTCTTT. The rearrangement uses TRBV6-5 and TRBJ1-1; D call uncertain. The CDR3 spans 13 residues. Germline V gene lookup returns CDR1 MNHEY and CDR2 SVGAGI. The V end lost 3 bases, the J end lost 3 bases, and 8 bases lay between the germline ends.

This clonotype was recorded at least ten times. The chain joins TRBV19 to TRBJ1-1; 7 nucleotides match TRBD1. CDR1 is LNHDA and CDR2 is SQIVND in the germline V gene (reference sequence). The CDR3 sequence is 15 residues long. V gave up 8 bases and J gave up 3 bases; unmatched junction bases: 12. The CDR3 coding sequence is TGTGCCAGTGGGCCTACAGGGGCACGGGACACTGAAGCTTTCTTT. Translating gives CASGPTGARDTEAFF.

The sample holds a few counts of this clonotype. The chain recombines TRBV7-9 with TRBJ1-6, with a tentative D call TRBD1 (5 bases). Trimming removed 5 bases at V and 5 bases at J, with 10 bases between. Germline V lookup: CDR1 SEHNR, CDR2 FQNEAQ (reference sequence). The CDR3 length is 14 residues. This CDR3 reads CASSRRGDNSPLHF. In DNA, the CDR3 is TGTGCCAGCAGCCGACGAGGGGATAATTCACCCCTCCACTTT.

This clonotype was seen many times. This may come from a read error, since a much larger clone is one base off. The J gene is TRBJ1-2, the V gene TRBV28, with D unresolved. V was shortened by 4 bases and J by 5 bases, with 5 bases between the two germline ends. This CDR3 has 11 residues. Germline V gene data show CDR1 as MDHEN and CDR2 as SYDVKM. Here the CDR3 reads CASSYRYGYTF. The CDR3 DNA is TGTGCCAGCAGTTACCGTTATGGCTACACCTTC.

Ten or more counts support this clonotype. The chain has TRBV7-9 and TRBJ2-5; tentative D call: TRBD1 (6 bases). Germline loops: CDR1 SEHNR, CDR2 FQNEAQ (reference sequence). The germline V and J ends were trimmed by 2 bases and 4 bases, with 11 bases remaining between them. The CDR3 spans 14 residues. The CDR3, as DNA: TGTGCCAGCAGCTTACTACAGGGACCAGAGACCCAGTACTTC. The encoded protein is CASSLLQGPETQYF.

This chain links TRBV4-1 with TRBJ2-7; D ambiguous. CDR1 is MGHRA, CDR2 YSYEKL, per germline. The CDR3 runs 15 residues. The germline V and J ends were trimmed by 1 base and 4 bases, with 14 bases remaining between them. The CDR3 loop reads CASSQVQTPFYEQYF. CDR3 sequence (DNA): TGCGCCAGCAGCCAAGTTCAGACTCCTTTTTACGAGCAGTACTTC.

About this clonotype itself: Since no conserved phenylalanine or tryptophan closes the CDR3, a read error is the likely cause. The chain joins TRBV18 to TRBJ2-3; D perhaps matches TRBD1 (5 bases). The germline CDR1 and CDR2 sequences are KGHSH and LQKENI. V was trimmed by 5 bases and J by 3 bases, leaving 18 bases between them. This CDR3 is 16 amino acids long. The CDR3 nucleotides read TGTGCCAGCTCAAGGGGTGTCGGAGTCGGAACAGATACGCAGTATCTT. It yields the protein CASSRGVGVGTDTQYL.

This clonotype was counted between two and nine times. In nucleotides, the CDR3 is TGTGCCAGTAGTCACGCAACCTCCTACGAGCAGTACTTC. Amino acids: CASSHATSYEQYF. This sequence joins TRBV19 and TRBJ2-7; D call uncertain. The CDR3 spans 13 residues. Per germline, CDR1 LNHDA and CDR2 SQIVND (reference sequence). V was shortened by 5 bases and J by 0 bases, with 8 bases between the two germline ends.

The table lists this clonotype with a few counts. This rearrangement joins TRBV6-1 to TRBJ2-1; tentatively, D is TRBD2 (5 bases). This CDR3 spans 14 amino acids. Germline CDR1 is MNHNS and CDR2 is SASEGT. Trimming pared 7 bases from V and 7 bases from J, leaving 17 bases between. In DNA form, the CDR3 reads TGTGCCAGCACTCGGAACGGGATCCAAAATGAGCAGTTCTTC. Residues: CASTRNGIQNEQFF.

This chain links TRBV24-1 with TRBJ2-1, with D possibly matching TRBD1 (5 bases). The CDR3 loop spans 14 amino acids. Trimming stripped 4 bases from V and 8 bases from J, with 14 bases between. In germline, CDR1 is KGHDR, CDR2 SFDVKD. The CDR3 coding sequence is TGTGCCACCAGTGACAGGGCCGGACGTGATGAGCAGTTCTTC. Translating gives CATSDRAGRDEQFF.

Only a few counts were recorded for this clonotype. The chain has TRBV9 and TRBJ2-1; D is ambiguous. The germline CDR1 and CDR2 sequences are SGDLS and YYNGEE. V was pared by 0 bases and J by 6 bases, with 7 bases between. The length of the CDR3 is 13 residues. As DNA, the CDR3 is TGTGCCAGCAGCGTAGGACCCCTCAATGAGCAGTTCTTC. This sequence encodes CASSVGPLNEQFF.

This clonotype was detected ten times or more. This chain links TRBV7-2 with TRBJ1-2; D is undetermined. The germline V gene encodes CDR1 SGHTA and CDR2 FQGNSA. This CDR3 contains 14 residues. The ends were cut back, 6 bases at V and 3 bases at J, with 14 bases in the middle. CDR3 sequence reads: CASRPGQSHYGYTF. The CDR3 nucleotides are TGTGCCAGCAGACCCGGGCAGTCCCACTATGGCTACACCTTC.

The chain recombines TRBV18 with TRBJ2-7, with TRBD1 matching over 7 bases. This CDR3 has 15 residues. Germline CDR1 reads KGHSH; CDR2 reads LQKENI. Trimming cost V 6 bases and J 9 bases; bases outside gene matches: 17. In nucleotides, the CDR3 is TGTGCCAGCTCCCCCACTCAGGGGGTGTCGACGGCGCAGTACTTC. Translated, it gives CASSPTQGVSTAQYF.

This clonotype turned up a few times. V usage is TRBV13 and J usage is TRBJ2-5, with 7 bases aligning to TRBD2. With V trimmed by 5 bases and J by 2 bases, 8 bases remained unmatched. CDR3 length equals 15 residues. CDR1 and CDR2 (germline): PRHDT, FYEKMQ (reference sequence). In DNA, the CDR3 is TGTGCCAGCAGCCCGCCGGGACTACTACAAGAGACCCAGTACTTC. Its protein product is CASSPPGLLQETQYF.

This chain joins TRBV6-1 and TRBJ2-2, with 14 nucleotides matching TRBD2. Trimming took 8 bases from V and 2 from J; bases not matched to a gene: 13. The CDR3 is 19 residues long. Germline assignment: CDR1 MNHNS and CDR2 SASEGT. The CDR3 region is CASSGETSGRASNTGELFF. The CDR3 bases are TGTGCCAGCTCAGGGGAGACTAGCGGGAGGGCCTCTAACACCGGGGAGCTGTTTTTT.

This rearrangement joins TRBV6-5 to TRBJ1-6, with D uncertain. The V gene lost 2 bases and the J gene lost 8 bases, with 7 bases spanning the gap. The CDR3 extends over 13 amino acids. Germline loops: CDR1 MNHEY, CDR2 SVGAGI. The CDR3 DNA sequence: TGTGCCAGCAGTTACGGGAGGGATTCACCCCTCCACTTT. This encodes CASSYGRDSPLHF.

This clonotype has a count of ten or more. The chain employs TRBV29-1 and TRBJ2-7; D might be TRBD1 (5 bases). CDR1 and CDR2 (germline): SQVTM, ANQGSEA. Between the trimmed V and J ends, which lost 4 bases and 0 bases, there was a span of 10 bases. The CDR3 has 13 amino acids. CDR3 protein: CSVATATSYEQYF. The DNA of the CDR3 is TGCAGCGTTGCGACAGCAACCTCCTACGAGCAGTACTTC.

This clonotype has a count of ten or more. V is TRBV29-1 and J is TRBJ2-7, with a weak D call TRBD1 (6 bases). The V end lost 6 bases, the J end lost 3 bases, and 15 bases lay between the germline ends. Per the germline V gene, CDR1 is SQVTM and CDR2 is ANQGSEA. CDR3 size: 13 residues. CDR3 sequence: CSVIRDTGYEQYF. In DNA form, the CDR3 reads TGCAGCGTGATCCGGGACACAGGCTACGAGCAGTACTTC.